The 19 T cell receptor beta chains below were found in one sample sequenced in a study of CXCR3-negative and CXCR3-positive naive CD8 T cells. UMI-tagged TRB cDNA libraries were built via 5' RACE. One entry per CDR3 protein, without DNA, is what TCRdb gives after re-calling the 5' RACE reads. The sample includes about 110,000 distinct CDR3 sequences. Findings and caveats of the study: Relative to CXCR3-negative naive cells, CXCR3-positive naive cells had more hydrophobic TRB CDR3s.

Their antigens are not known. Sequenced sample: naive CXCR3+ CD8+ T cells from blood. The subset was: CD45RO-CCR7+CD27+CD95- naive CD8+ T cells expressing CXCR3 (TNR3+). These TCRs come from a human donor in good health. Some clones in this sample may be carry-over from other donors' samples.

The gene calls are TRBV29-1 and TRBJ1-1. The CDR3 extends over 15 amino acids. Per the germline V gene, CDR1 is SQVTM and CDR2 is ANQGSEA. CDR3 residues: CSVPVGHNEHTEAFF. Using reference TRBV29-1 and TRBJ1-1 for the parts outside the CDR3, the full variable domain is SAVISQKPSRDICQRGTSLTIQCQVDSQVTMMFWYRQQPGQSLTLIATANQGSEATYESGFVIDKFPISRPNLTFSTLTVSNMSPEDSSIYLCSVPVGHNEHTEAFFGQGTRLTVV.

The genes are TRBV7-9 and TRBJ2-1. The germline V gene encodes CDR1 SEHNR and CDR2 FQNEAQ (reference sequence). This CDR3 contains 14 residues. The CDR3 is CASTTSLSYNEQFF.

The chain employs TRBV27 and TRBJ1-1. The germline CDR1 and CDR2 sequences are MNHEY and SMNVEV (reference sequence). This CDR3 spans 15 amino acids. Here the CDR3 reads CASSTRVKLNTEAFF.

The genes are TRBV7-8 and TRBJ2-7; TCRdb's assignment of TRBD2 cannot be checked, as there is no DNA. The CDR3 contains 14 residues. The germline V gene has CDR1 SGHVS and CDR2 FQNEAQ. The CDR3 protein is CASSLLAGQYGQYF.

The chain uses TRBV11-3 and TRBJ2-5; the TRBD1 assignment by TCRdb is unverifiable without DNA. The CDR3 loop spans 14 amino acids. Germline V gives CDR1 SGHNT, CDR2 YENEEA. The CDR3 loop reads CASSLGQGEETQYF.

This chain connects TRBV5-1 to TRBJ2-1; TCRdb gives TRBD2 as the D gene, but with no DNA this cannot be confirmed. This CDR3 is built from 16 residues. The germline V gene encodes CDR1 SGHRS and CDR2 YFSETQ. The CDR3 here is CASSSGLAGLDNEQFF.

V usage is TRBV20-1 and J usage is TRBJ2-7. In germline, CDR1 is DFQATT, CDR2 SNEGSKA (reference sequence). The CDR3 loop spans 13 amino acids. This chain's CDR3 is CSASSVSSYEQYF.

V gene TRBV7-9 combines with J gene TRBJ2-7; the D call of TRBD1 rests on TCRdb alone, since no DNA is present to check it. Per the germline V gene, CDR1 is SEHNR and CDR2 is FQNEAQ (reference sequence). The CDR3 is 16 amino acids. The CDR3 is CASSPGVGTGGYEQYF.

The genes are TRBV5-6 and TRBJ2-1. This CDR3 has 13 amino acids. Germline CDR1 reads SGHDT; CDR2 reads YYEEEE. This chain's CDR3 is CASSLSQLLEQFF.

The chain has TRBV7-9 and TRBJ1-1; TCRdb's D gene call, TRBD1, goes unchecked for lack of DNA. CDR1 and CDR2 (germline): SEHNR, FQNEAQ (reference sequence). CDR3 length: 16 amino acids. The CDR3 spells CASSTPGHNMNTEAFF.

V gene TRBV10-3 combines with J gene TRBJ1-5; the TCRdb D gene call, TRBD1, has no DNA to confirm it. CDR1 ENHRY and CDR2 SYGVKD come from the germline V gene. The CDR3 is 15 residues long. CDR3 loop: CAISESRTGNQPQHF.

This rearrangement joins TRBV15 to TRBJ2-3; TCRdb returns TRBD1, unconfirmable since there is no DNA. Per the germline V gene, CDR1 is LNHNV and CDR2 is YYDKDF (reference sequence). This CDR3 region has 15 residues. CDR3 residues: CATSGTEQFTDTQYF.

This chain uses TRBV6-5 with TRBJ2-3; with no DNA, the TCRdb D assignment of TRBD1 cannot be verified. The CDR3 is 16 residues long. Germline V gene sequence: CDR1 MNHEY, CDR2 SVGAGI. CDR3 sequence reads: CASSYRDPGIADTQYF.

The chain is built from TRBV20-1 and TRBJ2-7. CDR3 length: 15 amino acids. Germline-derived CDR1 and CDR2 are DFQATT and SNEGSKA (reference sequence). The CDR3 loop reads CSARDYERSPYEQYF.

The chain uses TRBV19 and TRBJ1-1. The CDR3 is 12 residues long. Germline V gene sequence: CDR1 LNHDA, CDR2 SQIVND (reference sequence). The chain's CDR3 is CASSMRGTEAFF.

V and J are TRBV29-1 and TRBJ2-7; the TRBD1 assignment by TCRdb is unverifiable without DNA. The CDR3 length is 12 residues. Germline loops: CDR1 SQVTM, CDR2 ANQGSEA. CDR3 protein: CSVVGGAGEQYF.

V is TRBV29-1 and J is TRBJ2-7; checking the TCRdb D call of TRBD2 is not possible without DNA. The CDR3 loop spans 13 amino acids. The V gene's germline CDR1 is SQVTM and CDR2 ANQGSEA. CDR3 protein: CSASQGISNEQYF.

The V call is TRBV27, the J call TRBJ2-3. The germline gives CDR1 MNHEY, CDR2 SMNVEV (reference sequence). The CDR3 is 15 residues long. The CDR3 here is CASSRHPITADTQYF.

The CDR3: CASSFTGGAVDTQYF. The V gene is TRBV27, the J gene TRBJ2-3; TCRdb reports TRBD1, a call that lacks DNA to check it against. The germline CDR1 and CDR2 sequences are MNHEY and SMNVEV (reference sequence). This CDR3 contains 15 residues.